These 12 T cell receptor beta chains came from one sample sequenced in a study of shared T cell receptors in the human thymus. Using immunoSEQ multiplex PCR, the repertoire was profiled, and TCRdb retains in-frame clones only, with some absent. The sample carries hundreds of thousands of clones, around nine tenths recorded once. The same sample was also used in a study of human thymus T cells.

The sample comprised thymocytes. These receptor sequences come from a boy in the first two years of life with a congenital heart defect.

This sequence joins TRBV6-1 and TRBJ1-3; D may be TRBD1 (5 bases). CDR1 MNHNS and CDR2 SASEGT come from the germline V gene. CDR3 length equals 21 residues. Trimming stripped 1 base from V and 1 base from J, with 26 bases between. In DNA, the CDR3 is TGTGCCAGCAGTGAAGGCATAAGGCGGGACGGAGAGTTTAGGTCTGGAAACACCATATATTTT. It codes for CASSEGIRRDGEFRSGNTIYF.

The rearrangement links TRBV30 to TRBJ2-4, with D perhaps TRBD2 (5 bases). The V and J ends lost 1 base and 0 bases respectively, with 10 bases between them. The CDR3 spans 15 residues. Germline V gives CDR1 GTSNPN, CDR2 SVGIG (reference sequence). The CDR3 sequence is CAWSGSEIAKNIQYF. CDR3 sequence (DNA): TGTGCCTGGAGTGGTAGCGAGATAGCCAAAAACATTCAGTACTTC.

This rearrangement joins TRBV21-1 to TRBJ2-5; TRBD2 was called by the table and not checked on the DNA. TRBV21-1 is annotated as a pseudogene. The CDR3 has 15 residues. The CDR3 nucleotides are TGTGCCAGCAGCACCCCGGGACTAGCCGTAGAGACCCAGTACTTC. Translating gives CASSTPGLAVETQYF.

V usage is TRBV5-4 and J usage is TRBJ2-1; TRBD1 is a possible D gene (5 bases). The germline gives CDR1 SGHNT, CDR2 YYREEE (reference sequence). V was shortened by 1 base and J by 8 bases, with 10 bases between the two germline ends. There are 13 residues in the CDR3. CDR3 residues: CASSLPGAHEQFF. Written as DNA, the CDR3 is TGTGCCAGCAGCTTGCCTGGGGCCCATGAGCAGTTCTTC.

This chain connects TRBV6-4 to TRBJ1-2; D may be TRBD1 (6 bases). The CDR3 loop spans 16 amino acids. CDR1 and CDR2 (germline): MRHNA, SNTAGT. V was trimmed by 4 bases and J by 6 bases, leaving 21 bases between them. The CDR3 region has the DNA TGTGCCAGCAGTGTTGCGGCCCTCAGGACAGTCAATGGCTACACCTTC. This translates into CASSVAALRTVNGYTF.

This clone was counted only a few times. V and J are TRBV6-6 and TRBJ2-1; tentatively, D is TRBD1 (5 bases). V shed 0 bases and J shed 3 bases, with 12 bases lying between them. Germline V lookup: CDR1 MNHNY, CDR2 SVGAGI (reference sequence). CDR3 size: 16 residues. The CDR3 coding sequence is TGTGCCAGCAGTTACTCGAAAGGGGATCTCTACAATGAGCAGTTCTTC. As protein: CASSYSKGDLYNEQFF.

The V and J genes are TRBV7-5 and TRBJ1-5; TRBD1, the table's D call, was not compared with the DNA. TRBV7-5 has pseudogene status. The CDR3 has 17 residues. The CDR3, as DNA: TGTGCCAGAAGCTTAGTGGTCAGGGCCCTAACGAACCAGCCCCAGCATTTT. Protein product: CARSLVVRALTNQPQHF.

This clone showed up just once. V is TRBV5-1 and J is TRBJ2-1; possibly TRBD2 for D (5 bases). This CDR3 comprises 16 residues. Trimming left V 0 bases short and J 2 bases short, with 12 bases between. Per germline, CDR1 SGHRS and CDR2 YFSETQ. CDR3 region: CASSLGPLRAYNEQFF. CDR3 nucleotide sequence: TGCGCCAGCAGCTTGGGGCCGTTGCGGGCCTACAATGAGCAGTTCTTC. The variable domain in full, with the rest retrieved from reference TRBV5-1 and TRBJ2-1, is KAGVTQTPRYLIKTRGQQVTLSCSPISGHRSVSWYQQTPGQGLQFLFEYFSETQRNKGNFPGRFSGRQFSNSRSEMNVSTLELGDSALYLCASSLGPLRAYNEQFFGPGTRLTVL.

The V and J genes are TRBV19 and TRBJ2-7, with 9 bases that match TRBD1. Germline CDR1 LNHDA, CDR2 SQIVND (reference sequence). This CDR3 is 17 amino acids long. Trimming cost V 5 bases and J 5 bases; bases outside gene matches: 16. The CDR3 reads CASSLQGAKWEGHEQYF. Here the CDR3 DNA reads TGTGCCAGTAGTCTACAGGGGGCGAAATGGGAGGGCCACGAGCAGTACTTC.

Comment on this clone: At one boundary the junction diverges from the germline segment, which might be a read error. The chain has TRBV4-2 and TRBJ2-1; D is perhaps TRBD1 (5 bases). Germline loops: CDR1 LGHNA, CDR2 YNFKEQ. The CDR3 has 15 residues. CDR3 loop: CASSQGARSGNGQFF. The CDR3 region has the DNA TGTGCCAGCAGCCAAGGGGCCCGTTCAGGGAATGGGCAGTTCTTC.

This chain links TRBV6-1 with TRBJ1-3, with 7 bases fitting TRBD1. The CDR3 is made up of 13 amino acids. The V gene's germline CDR1 is MNHNS and CDR2 SASEGT. With 7 bases clipped from V and 6 bases from J, the junction kept 6 bases outside the gene matches. As DNA, the CDR3 is TGTGCCAGCATTAACAGGGGCCCAAACACCATATATTTT. Protein: CASINRGPNTIYF.

The rearrangement joins TRBV4-2 to TRBJ2-2; TRBD2 aligns across 16 bases. From germline, CDR1 is LGHNA and CDR2 YNFKEQ. CDR3 length: 22 residues. With 0 bases clipped from V and 1 base from J, the junction kept 11 bases outside the gene matches. CDR3 region: CASSQDSGTSGRAGGNTGELFF. The CDR3 nucleotides read TGTGCCAGCAGCCAAGATTCGGGGACTAGCGGGAGGGCCGGGGGGAACACCGGGGAGCTGTTTTTT.